These T cell receptor beta chains were read from a single sample in a study of blood T cells in healthy people across ages. Each CDR3 protein is one row after TCRdb ran MiXCR on the 5' RACE reads. The table includes nearly 800,000 distinct CDR3 sequences, roughly 50% detected once. Material for sequencing was blood. The receptors shown here come from a man in his forties in good health. CDR3s include the opening cysteine and the closing phenylalanine or tryptophan. A D gene is named only where the DNA matches it firmly. Clone sizes are given selectively: once, few, many, or a class where the clone is expanded.

J	D	size	V	DNA	CDR3
TRBJ2-1	-	-	TRBV27	TGTGCCAGCAGTTTAGGGTCGTGGGACTCCGGGCAGTTCTTC	CASSLGSWDSGQFF
TRBJ2-2	-	-	TRBV4-3	TGCGCCAGCAGCCAAGGCCACTCGACCGGGGAGCTGTTTTTT	CASSQGHSTGELFF
TRBJ2-7	TRBD2	few	TRBV4-2	TGTGCCAGCAGCCAAGATAGCGGGAGTCCGGGCGAGCAGTACTTC	CASSQDSGSPGEQYF
TRBJ2-6	TRBD1	-	TRBV18	TGTGCCAGCTCACCGACCCGGGACAGAGACTCTGGGGCCAACGTCCTGACTTTC	CASSPTRDRDSGANVLTF
TRBJ2-3	-	-	TRBV20-1	TGCAGTGCTAGAGAGACTACAGATACGCAGTATTTT	CSARETTDTQYF
TRBJ2-1	TRBD2	-	TRBV3-1	TGTGCCAGCAGCCAAGATGCGCTAGCGGGGGCCTACAATGAGCAGTTCTTC	CASSQDALAGAYNEQFF
TRBJ1-5	-	-	TRBV29-1	TGCAGCGGCCGGGACGGCTACAATCAGCCCCAGCATTTT	CSGRDGYNQPQHF
TRBJ2-5	TRBD2	-	TRBV10-3	TGTGCCATTAGTCCAGCGGGGGACCAAGAGACCCAGTACTTC	CAISPAGDQETQYF
TRBJ2-1	TRBD1	-	TRBV4-3	TGCGCCAGCAGCCAAGAGGGCAGCGGGACAGGGACTTACAATGAGCAGTTCTTC	CASSQEGSGTGTYNEQFF
TRBJ2-1	-	-	TRBV4-1	TGCGCCAGCAGCCACGGGACTGCTGTTATCTACAATGAGCAGTTCTTC	CASSHGTAVIYNEQFF
TRBJ2-5	TRBD1	once	TRBV5-1	TGCGCCAGCAGCTGGGAGTCCCCTGGTACCGGGACAGGGAAGTTCGAGACCCAGTACTTC	CASSWESPGTGTGKFETQYF
TRBJ1-1	-	-	TRBV27	TGTGCCAGCAGCACTATTAGCGGGGGCGGTGAAGCTTTCTTT	CASSTISGGGEAFF
TRBJ2-7	TRBD2	few	TRBV7-6	TGTGCCAGCAGCTGGAACCCGGGACTAGCGGGAGATGGGTTCGAGCAGTACTTC	CASSWNPGLAGDGFEQYF
TRBJ2-1	-	-	TRBV28	TGTGCCAGCAGTTTGGATCGGGCCACCTACAATGAGCAGTTCTTC	CASSLDRATYNEQFF
TRBJ2-5	-	-	TRBV24-1	TGTGCCACCAGTGATTTCCGGGACGGCCAAGAGACCCAGTACTTC	CATSDFRDGQETQYF
TRBJ1-5	-	many	TRBV5-1	TGCGCCAGCAGCTTGGTACCATATCAGCCCCAGCATTTT	CASSLVPYQPQHF
TRBJ2-4	TRBD2	-	TRBV5-6	TGTGCCAGCAGCTGGGAGGGGCTAGCCAAAAACATTCAGTACTTC	CASSWEGLAKNIQYF
TRBJ2-7	-	once	TRBV5-1	TGCGCCAGCAATTCCCGAGGGGCAAGCTCCTACGAGCAGTACTTC	CASNSRGASSYEQYF
TRBJ2-7	-	-	TRBV7-2	TGTGCCAGCAGCTTACGTCCGGATGGATACGAGCAGTACTTC	CASSLRPDGYEQYF